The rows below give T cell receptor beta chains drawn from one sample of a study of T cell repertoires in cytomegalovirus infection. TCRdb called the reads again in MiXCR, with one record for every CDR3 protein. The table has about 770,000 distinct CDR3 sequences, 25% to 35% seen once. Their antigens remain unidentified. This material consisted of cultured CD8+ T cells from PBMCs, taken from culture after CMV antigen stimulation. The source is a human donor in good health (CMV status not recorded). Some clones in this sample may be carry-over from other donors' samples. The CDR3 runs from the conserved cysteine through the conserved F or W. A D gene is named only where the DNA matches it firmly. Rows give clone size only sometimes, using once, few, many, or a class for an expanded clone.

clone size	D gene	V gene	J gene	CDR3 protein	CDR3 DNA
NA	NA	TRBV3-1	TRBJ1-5	CASSQEGWSGQPQHF	TGTGCCAGCAGCCAAGAAGGATGGAGCGGGCAGCCCCAGCATTTT
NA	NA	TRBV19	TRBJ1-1	CASSISEAFF	TGTGCCAGTAGTATATCTGAAGCTTTCTTT
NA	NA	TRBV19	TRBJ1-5	CASSIGGAFNQPQHF	TGTGCCAGTAGTATAGGAGGAGCCTTCAATCAGCCCCAGCATTTT
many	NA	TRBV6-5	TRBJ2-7	CASSYSPGWEQYF	TGTGCCAGCAGTTACTCCCCTGGATGGGAGCAGTACTTC
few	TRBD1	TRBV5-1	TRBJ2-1	CASSLGTGSNEQFF	TGCGCCAGCAGCTTGGGGACAGGGAGCAATGAGCAGTTCTTC
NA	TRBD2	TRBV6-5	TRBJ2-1	CASSYRGIGTSGGGEQFF	TGTGCCAGCAGTTACCGGGGCATCGGGACTAGCGGGGGTGGTGAGCAGTTCTTC
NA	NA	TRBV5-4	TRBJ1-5	CASSPWPGVGQPQHF	TGTGCCAGCAGCCCCTGGCCGGGGGTCGGTCAGCCCCAGCATTTT
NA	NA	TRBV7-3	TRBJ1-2	CASSLVGHYGYTF	TGTGCCAGCAGCTTAGTGGGGCACTATGGCTACACCTTC
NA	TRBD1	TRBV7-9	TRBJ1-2	CASSDRGRGHNYGYTF	TGTGCCAGCAGCGACAGGGGGCGGGGGCATAACTATGGCTACACCTTC
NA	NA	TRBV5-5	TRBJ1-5	CASSLIGSRGSNQPQHF	TGTGCCAGCAGCTTGATAGGTTCCAGGGGAAGCAATCAGCCCCAGCATTTT
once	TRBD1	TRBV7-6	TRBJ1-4	CASSLEQGRFGKLFF	TGTGCCAGCAGCTTAGAACAGGGGAGGTTCGGAAAACTGTTTTTT
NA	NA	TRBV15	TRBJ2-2	CATSRGNRDTGELFF	TGTGCCACCAGCAGAGGGAATAGGGACACCGGGGAGCTGTTTTTT
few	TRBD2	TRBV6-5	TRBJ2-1	CASSSRTSWGYYNEQFF	TGTGCCAGCAGTTCCCGGACTAGCTGGGGCTACTACAATGAGCAGTTCTTC
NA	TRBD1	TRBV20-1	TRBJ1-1	CSAPIEGAGTEAFF	TGCAGTGCCCCAATCGAGGGGGCTGGAACTGAAGCTTTCTTT
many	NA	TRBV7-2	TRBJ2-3	CASSPLTEGTFTQYF	TGTGCCAGCAGCCCCCTGACGGAAGGGACCTTTACGCAGTATTTT
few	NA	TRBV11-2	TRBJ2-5	CASSLTWSEFGETQYF	TGTGCCAGCAGCTTGACGTGGTCCGAGTTTGGAGAGACCCAGTACTTC
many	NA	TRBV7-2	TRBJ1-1	CASRLSGGLTEAFF	TGTGCCAGCAGACTTTCCGGGGGGCTCACTGAAGCTTTCTTT
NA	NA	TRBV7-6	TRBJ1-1	CASSPAPPGRGMNTEAFF	TGTGCCAGCAGCCCAGCCCCCCCCGGGCGGGGGATGAACACTGAAGCTTTCTTT
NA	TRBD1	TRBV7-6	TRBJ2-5	CASSYRDSFNVGQETQYF	TGTGCCAGCAGCTACCGGGACAGCTTCAATGTTGGCCAAGAGACCCAGTACTTC
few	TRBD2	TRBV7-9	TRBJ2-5	CASSSIGLAGEETQYF	TGTGCCAGCAGCAGTATTGGACTAGCGGGGGAAGAGACCCAGTACTTC
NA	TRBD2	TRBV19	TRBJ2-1	CASSPQASGADEQFF	TGTGCCAGTAGTCCCCAGGCTAGCGGGGCGGATGAGCAGTTCTTC
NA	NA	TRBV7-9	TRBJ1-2	CASSSPLQGVIYGYTF	TGTGCCAGCAGCTCCCCGTTGCAGGGTGTCATCTATGGCTACACCTTC
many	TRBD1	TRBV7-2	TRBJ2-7	CASSRTGNEQYF	TGTGCCAGCAGCCGGACAGGGAACGAGCAGTACTTC
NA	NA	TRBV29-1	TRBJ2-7	CSVRDYEQYF	TGCAGCGTCCGTGACTACGAGCAGTACTTC
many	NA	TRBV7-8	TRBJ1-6	CASSLATVYNSPLHF	TGTGCCAGCAGCTTAGCGACCGTATATAATTCACCCCTCCACTTT
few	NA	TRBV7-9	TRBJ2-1	CASGQSSGNEQFF	TGTGCCAGCGGACAGTCCTCGGGCAATGAGCAGTTCTTC
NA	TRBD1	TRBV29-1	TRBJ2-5	CSDLWTGGETQYF	TGCAGCGACCTTTGGACAGGGGGAGAGACCCAGTACTTC
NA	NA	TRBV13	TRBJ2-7	CASSLGRGASSYEQYF	TGCGCCAGCAGCTTGGGAAGGGGGGCCAGCTCCTACGAGCAGTACTTC
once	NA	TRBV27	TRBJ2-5	CASSFAETEGETQYF	TGTGCCAGCAGTTTTGCCGAGACTGAGGGGGAGACCCAGTACTTC
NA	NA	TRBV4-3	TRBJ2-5	CASSQDKGVQETQYF	TGCGCCAGCAGCCAAGATAAGGGAGTCCAAGAGACCCAGTACTTC
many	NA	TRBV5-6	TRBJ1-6	CASSLGGRPLHF	TGTGCCAGCAGCTTGGGGGGTAGACCCCTCCACTTT
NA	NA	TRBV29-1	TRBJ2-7	CSVKLRSSYEQYF	TGCAGCGTGAAGCTTAGGAGTTCCTACGAGCAGTACTTC
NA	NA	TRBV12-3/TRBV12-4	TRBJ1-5	CASSPAGIGNQPQHF	TGTGCCAGCAGCCCGGCAGGGATAGGCAATCAGCCCCAGCATTTT
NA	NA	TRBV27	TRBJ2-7	CASSAKAGPIYEQYF	TGTGCCAGCAGCGCGAAGGCGGGACCCATCTACGAGCAGTACTTC
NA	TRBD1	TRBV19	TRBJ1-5	CASRRKGANQPQHF	TGTGCCAGTAGGCGCAAGGGGGCAAATCAGCCCCAGCATTTT
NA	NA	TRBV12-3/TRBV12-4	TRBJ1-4	CASGNEKLFF	TGTGCCAGCGGGAATGAAAAACTGTTTTTT
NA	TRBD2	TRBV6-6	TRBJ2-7	CASSSTSGGLQYEQYF	TGTGCCAGCAGTTCAACTAGCGGGGGGCTCCAATACGAGCAGTACTTC
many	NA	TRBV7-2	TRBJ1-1	CASSLGVAENTEAFF	TGTGCCAGCAGCTTAGGCGTGGCGGAGAACACTGAAGCTTTCTTT
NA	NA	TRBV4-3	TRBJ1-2	CASRLIQDKDYGYTF	TGCGCCAGCAGACTTATACAGGACAAGGATTATGGCTACACCTTC
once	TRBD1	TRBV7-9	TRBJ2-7	CASSATGTGASYERYF	TGTGCCAGCAGCGCAACCGGGACAGGTGCCTCCTACGAGCGGTACTTC
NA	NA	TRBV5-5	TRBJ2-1	CASSHPKSSYNEQFF	TGTGCCAGCAGCCACCCCAAGAGCTCCTACAATGAGCAGTTCTTC
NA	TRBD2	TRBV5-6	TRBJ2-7	CASGYTSGTYEQYF	TGTGCCAGCGGCTATACTAGCGGGACCTACGAGCAGTACTTC
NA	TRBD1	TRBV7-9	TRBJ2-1	CASSYRDSTYNEQFF	TGTGCCAGCAGCTACCGGGACAGTACCTACAATGAGCAGTTCTTC
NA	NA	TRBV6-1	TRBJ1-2	CASIPRGSAGAYGYTF	TGTGCCAGCATCCCGCGGGGGTCGGCCGGGGCCTATGGCTACACCTTC
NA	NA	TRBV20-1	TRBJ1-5	CSASDGPGWNSNQPQHF	TGCAGTGCTAGCGACGGTCCGGGATGGAATAGCAATCAGCCCCAGCATTTT
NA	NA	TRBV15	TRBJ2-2	CATSRDLRGGPGGELFF	TGTGCCACCAGCAGAGATCTGAGAGGGGGGCCCGGCGGGGAGCTGTTTTTT